Presented here are 10 T cell receptor beta chains from one specimen sequenced in a study of identical twins. From the 5' RACE reads, TCRdb called clonotypes with MiXCR, one entry per CDR3 protein. The sample has about 720,000 distinct CDR3 sequences; 8.5% to 9.5% are singletons. The same data also went into a second study, on yellow fever vaccine responses in identical twins.

Material: PBMCs. The receptors stem from a woman between 18 and 30 years old in good health.

This clonotype turned up a few times. The rearrangement joins TRBV6-5 to TRBJ1-1; D unresolved. The V gene lost 2 bases and the J gene lost 3 bases, with 7 bases spanning the gap. Germline-derived CDR1 and CDR2 are MNHEY and SVGAGI. The CDR3 is 13 residues long. DNA for the CDR3: TGTGCCAGCAGTTACGGTCAGGACACTGAAGCTTTCTTT. It codes for CASSYGQDTEAFF.

The gene calls are TRBV9 and TRBJ2-2, with D maybe TRBD2 (6 bases). Germline-derived CDR1 and CDR2 are SGDLS and YYNGEE. The V and J ends lost 2 bases and 0 bases respectively, with 8 bases between them. This CDR3 comprises 15 residues. The CDR3 bases are TGTGCCAGCAGCGTGGGGGGTTCGAACACCGGGGAGCTGTTTTTT. Its protein is CASSVGGSNTGELFF.

This clonotype has a handful of counts. The J gene is TRBJ2-7, the V gene TRBV20-1; 10 positions match TRBD2. CDR3 length: 16 residues. Germline trimming cut 1 base from V and 1 base from J; bases unmatched to any gene: 7. The V gene's germline CDR1 is DFQATT and CDR2 SNEGSKA (reference sequence). Written as DNA, the CDR3 is TGCAGTGCTAGAGGTCCGACTAGCGGGCCGTCCTACGAGCAGTACTTC. Its translation: CSARGPTSGPSYEQYF.

This clonotype was detected only a few times. The chain uses TRBV6-5 and TRBJ2-3; 13 nucleotides match TRBD2. The germline V gene has CDR1 MNHEY and CDR2 SVGAGI. The CDR3 is 17 residues long. The V segment lost 2 bases and the J segment 4 bases; nucleotides outside the gene matches: 6. The CDR3 here is CASSYIGLAGAPDTQYF. The CDR3 DNA follows: TGTGCCAGCAGTTACATCGGACTAGCGGGAGCCCCAGATACGCAGTATTTT.

There are a few counts of this clonotype. The chain joins TRBV4-1 to TRBJ1-5; D not certain. V lost 0 bases and J lost 3, with 6 bases in between. In germline, CDR1 is MGHRA, CDR2 YSYEKL. This CDR3 comprises 14 residues. DNA for the CDR3: TGCGCCAGCAGCCAAGATGCAACCAATCAGCCCCAGCATTTT. Translation: CASSQDATNQPQHF.

The chain is built from TRBV29-1 and TRBJ2-7, with D tentatively TRBD2 (6 bases). V lost 4 bases, J lost 6 bases, and 13 bases lay in between. Germline V CDR1 and CDR2: SQVTM, ANQGSEA. The CDR3 spans 12 residues. The CDR3 protein is CSVVRGSGEQYF. Here the CDR3 DNA reads TGCAGCGTTGTTCGGGGGTCAGGCGAGCAGTACTTC.

The V call is TRBV11-2, the J call TRBJ1-1, with 9 bases fitting TRBD1. CDR3 length: 15 amino acids. CDR1 is SGHAT, CDR2 FQNNGV, per germline. V lost 5 bases and J lost 2; bases outside the gene matches: 6. CDR3 coding DNA: TGTGCCAGCAGCGAAAACAGGGGGCAAAACACTGAAGCTTTCTTT. Its translation: CASSENRGQNTEAFF. The full variable domain, rest sourced from reference TRBV11-2 and TRBJ1-1, is EAGVAQSPRYKIIEKRQSVAFWCNPISGHATLYWYQQILGQGPKLLIQFQNNGVVDDSQLPKDRFSAERLKGVDSTLKIQPAKLEDSAVYLCASSENRGQNTEAFFGQGTRLTVV.

The chain joins TRBV4-2 to TRBJ2-1; TRBD1 matches 8 bases. CDR3 length: 20 residues. After removal of 4 bases from V and 5 bases from J, the junction contained 22 bases not matched to a gene. Per germline, CDR1 LGHNA and CDR2 YNFKEQ. The CDR3 DNA reads as TGTGCCAGCAGCCCTGTTGGCCTGGACAGGGTCCAAAGTCGTAACAATGAGCAGTTCTTC. Its protein is CASSPVGLDRVQSRNNEQFF.

The chain combines TRBV14 with TRBJ2-3; D unresolved. V was clipped by 0 bases and J by 0 bases, with 4 bases between them. Germline values: CDR1 SGHDN, CDR2 FVKESK. The CDR3 loop spans 14 amino acids. CDR3 protein: CASSQEWSTDTQYF. CDR3 DNA: TGTGCCAGCAGCCAAGAGTGGAGCACAGATACGCAGTATTTT. The full variable domain, with the rest looked up from reference TRBV14 and TRBJ2-3, is EAGVTQFPSHSVIEKGQTVTLRCDPISGHDNLYWYRRVMGKEIKFLLHFVKESKQDESGMPNNRFLAERTGGTYSTLKVQPAELEDSGVYFCASSQEWSTDTQYFGPGTRLTVL.

This clonotype was detected a few times. The chain recombines TRBV6-2 or TRBV6-3 with TRBJ2-1; 8 bases line up with TRBD1. Per germline, CDR1 MNHEY and CDR2 SVGEGT. J gave up 6 bases and V 9 bases, and 13 bases lay outside the gene matches. This CDR3 has 15 residues. This CDR3 reads CAREQRTGRGNEQFF. The CDR3 region has the DNA TGTGCCAGAGAGCAAAGGACAGGGAGAGGCAATGAGCAGTTCTTC.